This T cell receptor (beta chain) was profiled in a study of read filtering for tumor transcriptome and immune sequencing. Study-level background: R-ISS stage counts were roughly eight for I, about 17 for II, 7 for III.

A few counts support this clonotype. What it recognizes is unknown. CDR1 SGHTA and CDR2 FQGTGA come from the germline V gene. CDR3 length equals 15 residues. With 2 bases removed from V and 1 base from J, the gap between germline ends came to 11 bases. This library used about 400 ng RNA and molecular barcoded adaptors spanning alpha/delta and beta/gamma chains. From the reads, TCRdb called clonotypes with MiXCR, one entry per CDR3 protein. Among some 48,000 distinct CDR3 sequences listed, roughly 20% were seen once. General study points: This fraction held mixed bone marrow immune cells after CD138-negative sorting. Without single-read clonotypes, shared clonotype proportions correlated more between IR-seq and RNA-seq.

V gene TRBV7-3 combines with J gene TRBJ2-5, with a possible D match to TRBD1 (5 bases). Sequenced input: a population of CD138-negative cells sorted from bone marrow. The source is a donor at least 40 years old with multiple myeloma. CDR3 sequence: CASSLGAGTQETQYF. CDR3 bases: TGTGCCAGCAGCTTAGGGGCCGGTACCCAAGAGACCCAGTACTTC.